The 6 T cell receptor beta chains in this list originate from one sample, sequenced in a study of T cell repertoires in cytomegalovirus infection. TCRdb passed the reads through MiXCR, listing each CDR3 protein once. Found here are 490,000 or so distinct CDR3 sequences, around 10% of them singletons; the top ten hold about a tenth. Material for sequencing was PBMCs. Receptor source: a human donor in good health (CMV status not recorded). Some clones in this sample may be carry-over from other donors' samples.

This rearrangement joins TRBV5-1 to TRBJ2-2; D unclear. Germline loops: CDR1 SGHRS, CDR2 YFSETQ. CDR3 length: 14 amino acids. V lost 2 bases to trimming and J lost 8 bases, with 13 bases between them. The CDR3 is CASSFDGPRGELFF. CDR3 nucleotide sequence: TGCGCCAGCAGCTTTGACGGGCCCAGAGGGGAGCTGTTTTTT.

CDR3 sequence (DNA): TGTGCCAGTACAAGAACAGAGAGAGGCAATCAGCCCCAGCATTTT. This translates into CASTRTERGNQPQHF. The chain combines TRBV2 with TRBJ1-5; D not resolved. V lost 9 bases and J 2 bases, leaving 17 bases between the germline ends. In germline, CDR1 is SNHLY, CDR2 FYNNEI. The CDR3 has 15 amino acids. Variable domain in full (rest from reference TRBV2 and TRBJ1-5): EPEVTQTPSHQVTQMGQEVILRCVPISNHLYFYWYRQILGQKVEFLVSFYNNEISEKSEIFDDQFSVERPDGSNFTLKIRSTKLEDSAMYFCASTRTERGNQPQHFGDGTRLSIL.

Many counts were recorded for this clonotype. The gene calls are TRBV11-2 and TRBJ2-2; D gene ambiguous. This CDR3 is 15 amino acids long. The V gene lost 5 bases and the J gene lost 2 bases, with 12 bases spanning the gap. CDR1 is SGHAT and CDR2 is FQNNGV in the germline V gene. This CDR3 is CASSVVYLNTGELFF. CDR3 coding DNA: TGTGCCAGCAGCGTAGTGTATCTAAACACCGGGGAGCTGTTTTTT.

This clonotype was found many times. The germline gene is not matched at one end of the junction; a read error may be the cause. V is TRBV20-1 and J is TRBJ2-1; 10 bases are a match to TRBD2. Germline-derived CDR1 and CDR2 are DFQATT and SNEGSKA (reference sequence). The CDR3 sequence is 15 residues long. CDR3 DNA: TGCAGTCCTAGACTAGCGGGTCTTTCCTACAATGAGCAGTTCTTC. It encodes CSPRLAGLSYNEQFF.

This clonotype was detected ten times or more. This rearrangement joins TRBV20-1 to TRBJ1-2, with a possible D match to TRBD1 (5 bases). Trimming shortened V by 0 bases and J by 3 bases, and 11 bases separated the two germline ends. The CDR3 runs 14 residues. CDR1 is DFQATT, CDR2 SNEGSKA, per germline (reference sequence). For the CDR3, the DNA is TGCAGTGCTAGAGATCTTACCAGGGACTATGGCTACACCTTC. It translates to CSARDLTRDYGYTF.

This clonotype was seen a handful of times. The chain uses TRBV20-1 and TRBJ2-5; 10 bases fit TRBD2. V dropped 8 bases and J dropped 5; count of bases not matched to a gene: 11. The CDR3 contains 14 residues. From germline, CDR1 is DFQATT and CDR2 SNEGSKA (reference sequence). The CDR3 spells CSPSKREGWETQYF. The CDR3 DNA is TGCAGTCCGTCCAAGCGGGAGGGATGGGAGACCCAGTACTTC.